The 19 T cell receptor beta chains below all came from one sample that was sequenced in a study of T cells in Graves' hyperthyroidism and ophthalmopathy. RNA transcripts provided the source from which TCR beta CDR3 regions were amplified. HTBI primers were the set used in a first-round RT-PCR of the TCR CDR3. TCRdb recomputed calls from the multiplex PCR reads with MiXCR, one row per CDR3 protein. The sample has some 250,000 distinct CDR3 sequences; roughly 15% are singletons. The sample taken for sequencing was blood. Every receptor here comes from a woman between 35 and 50 years old with Graves' hyperthyroidism that later progressed to Graves' ophthalmopathy.

This clonotype was observed many times. J is TRBJ2-7 and V is TRBV29-1; D perhaps matches TRBD2 (6 bases). The CDR3 covers 13 residues. V was trimmed by 4 bases and J by 4 bases, leaving 14 bases between them. Germline loops: CDR1 SQVTM, CDR2 ANQGSEA. In nucleotides, the CDR3 is TGCAGCGTTGCTCGCGGGAATTGGTACGAGCAGTACTTC. It codes for CSVARGNWYEQYF.

This clonotype was observed at least ten times. The chain carries TRBV28 and TRBJ1-1; D may be TRBD1 (6 bases). The V gene lost 6 bases and the J gene lost 0 bases, with 11 bases spanning the gap. The germline V gene encodes CDR1 MDHEN and CDR2 SYDVKM. The CDR3 runs 14 residues. The CDR3 nucleotides read TGTGCCAGCAGAACAGGGACTATGAACACTGAAGCTTTCTTT. Translation gives CASRTGTMNTEAFF.

Turning to this clonotype: This clone may be a read error of a much larger clone one base away. The conserved closing phenylalanine or tryptophan is absent in this CDR3, likely reflecting a read error. The rearrangement uses TRBV6-2 or TRBV6-3 and TRBJ1-3; a possible D gene is TRBD1 (6 bases). Trimming removed 2 bases at V and 0 bases at J, with 11 bases between. Germline loops: CDR1 MNHEY, CDR2 SVGEGT. This CDR3 region has 16 residues. CDR3 nucleotides: TGTGCCAGCAGTTACGACAGGCGAGTCTCTGGAAACACCATATATTCT. Its translation is CASSYDRRVSGNTIYS.

The rearrangement uses TRBV7-9 and TRBJ2-7, with D tentatively TRBD1 (6 bases). V was shortened by 1 base and J by 8 bases, with 15 bases between the two germline ends. This CDR3 is 14 amino acids long. Germline V CDR1 and CDR2: SEHNR, FQNEAQ (reference sequence). CDR3 amino acids: CASSLVGHVSKQYF. The CDR3 DNA is TGTGCCAGCAGCTTAGTGGGACATGTCTCCAAGCAGTACTTC.

There are many counts of this clonotype. The rearrangement uses TRBV6-1 and TRBJ2-7; the D gene is possibly TRBD1 (5 bases). The germline gives CDR1 MNHNS, CDR2 SASEGT. This CDR3 has 15 amino acids. V gave up 2 bases and J gave up 2 bases, with 13 bases separating them. Here the CDR3 reads CASSERGTAPYEQYF. Written as DNA, the CDR3 is TGTGCCAGCAGTGAAAGGGGAACAGCCCCCTACGAGCAGTACTTC.

This clonotype was detected ten times or more. The rearrangement links TRBV20-1 to TRBJ2-7; 13 nucleotides match TRBD2. This CDR3 has 16 residues. V lost 3 bases to trimming and J lost 2 bases; unmatched junction nucleotides: 7. Germline lookup yields CDR1 DFQATT and CDR2 SNEGSKA (reference sequence). CDR3 amino acids: CSARGTSGAFPYEQYF. CDR3 nucleotide sequence: TGCAGTGCTAGGGGGACTAGCGGGGCTTTTCCCTACGAGCAGTACTTC.

This clonotype was counted ten times or more. The V and J genes are TRBV29-1 and TRBJ2-5; D unclear. The CDR3 loop spans 14 amino acids. Germline values: CDR1 SQVTM, CDR2 ANQGSEA. The ends were cut back, 1 base at V and 1 base at J, with 10 bases in the middle. In nucleotides, the CDR3 is TGCAGCGTTGAAGTTGCAAACAGCCAAGAGACCCAGTACTTC. Its protein product is CSVEVANSQETQYF.

In the case of this clonotype: This sequence may be a read error, since a much larger clone differs from it by one base. The J gene is TRBJ2-3, the V gene TRBV5-6; D possibly corresponds to TRBD2 (7 bases). The germline V gene encodes CDR1 SGHDT and CDR2 YYEEEE. Trimming shortened V by 8 bases and J by 1 base, and 20 bases separated the two germline ends. This CDR3 contains 16 residues. The CDR3 loop reads CARSLGGPLGTDTQYF. CDR3 DNA: TGTGCCAGAAGCCTCGGGGGGCCTCTGGGCACAGATACGCAGTATTTT. The whole variable domain, remainder taken from reference TRBV5-6 and TRBJ2-3, is DAGVTQSPTHLIKTRGQQVTLRCSPKSGHDTVSWYQQALGQGPQFIFQYYEEEERQRGNFPDRFSGHQFPNYSSELNVNALLLGDSALYLCARSLGGPLGTDTQYFGPGTRLTVL.

The chain carries TRBV20-1 and TRBJ2-7; 7 bases are shared with TRBD1. Germline assignment: CDR1 DFQATT and CDR2 SNEGSKA (reference sequence). V lost 8 bases to trimming and J lost 5 bases; unmatched junction nucleotides: 9. The CDR3 loop spans 12 amino acids. CDR3 protein: CSCTGVVDEQYF. The CDR3 nucleotides are TGCAGTTGCACAGGGGTTGTTGACGAGCAGTACTTC.

Turning to this clonotype: A read error may account for a junction end that differs from germline. V gene TRBV5-1 combines with J gene TRBJ2-5; D gene unclear. This CDR3 is 15 amino acids long. The germline CDR1 and CDR2 sequences are SGHRS and YFSETQ. The CDR3, as DNA: TGCGCCAGCAGCTTGGAGGGTAGTCCTCAAGGGACCCAGTACTTC. Its protein product is CASSLEGSPQGTQYF.

V usage is TRBV12-3 or TRBV12-4 and J usage is TRBJ1-5, with unresolved D. Trimming stripped 5 bases from V and 6 bases from J, with 17 bases between. This CDR3 spans 15 amino acids. CDR3 in DNA: TGTGCCAGCAGTCCGGACCTGGGTGCAGGTCAGCCCCAGCATTTT. This translates into CASSPDLGAGQPQHF.

This clonotype was seen many times. The chain has TRBV28 and TRBJ1-1; D might be TRBD1 (6 bases). V dropped 8 bases and J dropped 5 bases, with 15 bases sitting between them. The CDR3 has 13 residues. CDR1 is MDHEN and CDR2 is SYDVKM in the germline V gene. The CDR3: CASFSGVRTEAFF. Written as DNA, the CDR3 is TGTGCCAGCTTCTCAGGGGTTAGGACTGAAGCTTTCTTT.

In this sample, this clonotype turned up many times. The chain has TRBV28 and TRBJ1-4; D gene unclear. V lost 6 bases and J lost 2, with 25 bases in between. The CDR3 length is 19 residues. Germline lookup yields CDR1 MDHEN and CDR2 SYDVKM. As DNA, the CDR3 is TGTGCCAGCAGCTCGGAGGTACGGGGTCTTACGGCGACTAATGAAAAACTGTTTTTT. The encoded protein is CASSSEVRGLTATNEKLFF.

This clonotype showed up many times. The chain employs TRBV27 and TRBJ2-5; 8 bases are shared with TRBD2. Unmatched junction bases numbered 5, after V lost 1 base and J lost 1 base. Germline CDR1 and CDR2: MNHEY and SMNVEV (reference sequence). The CDR3 runs 16 residues. CDR3 protein: CASSLFPGGAQETQYF. CDR3 bases: TGTGCCAGCAGTTTATTCCCGGGAGGGGCCCAAGAGACCCAGTACTTC.

This clonotype was seen repeatedly, ten times or more. The chain employs TRBV12-3 or TRBV12-4 and TRBJ1-1; D remains unclear. V lost 8 bases to trimming and J lost 4 bases, with 11 bases between them. The CDR3 spans 12 residues. CDR3 amino acids: CASRGGGTEAFF. As DNA, the CDR3 is TGTGCCAGCCGCGGCGGCGGCACTGAAGCTTTCTTT.

The table lists this clonotype with a few counts. The chain joins TRBV19 to TRBJ2-7, with D uncertain. The CDR3 is made up of 15 amino acids. V shed 0 bases and J shed 2 bases, with 11 bases lying between them. Germline CDR1 LNHDA, CDR2 SQIVND (reference sequence). CDR3 in DNA: TGTGCCAGTAGTATAGAATCGGGCCGACCCTACGAGCAGTACTTC. This gives the protein CASSIESGRPYEQYF.

This clonotype was seen repeatedly, ten times or more. V and J are TRBV5-1 and TRBJ1-1; D remains unclear. The CDR3 spans 14 residues. Trimming cost V 6 bases and J 0 bases, with 12 bases left between them. Germline loops: CDR1 SGHRS, CDR2 YFSETQ. Here the CDR3 DNA reads TGCGCCAGCACCCTCGGGGTTATGAACACTGAAGCTTTCTTT. Encoded protein: CASTLGVMNTEAFF.

This clonotype was found many times. The V gene is TRBV4-2, the J gene TRBJ2-7; 7 nucleotides agree with TRBD2. The CDR3 is 15 residues long. The junction had 7 bases not matched to a gene; V was cut back by 1 base and J by 4 bases. Germline values: CDR1 LGHNA, CDR2 YNFKEQ. The CDR3 loop reads CASSQASGIGYEQYF. In nucleotides, the CDR3 is TGTGCCAGCAGCCAAGCCAGCGGGATAGGTTACGAGCAGTACTTC.

Many counts were recorded for this clonotype. This rearrangement joins TRBV12-5 to TRBJ2-1; unclear D gene. V gave up 6 bases and J gave up 3 bases, with 9 bases separating them. The CDR3 has 13 amino acids. Germline values: CDR1 LGHNT, CDR2 FRNRAP. CDR3 sequence (DNA): TGTGCTAGTGGCCTCGACAACTACAATGAGCAGTTCTTC. As protein: CASGLDNYNEQFF.